This TCR beta chain was identified during a study of cytomegalovirus exposure and HLA in healthy donors. Study-level background: Counted in an early data release were approximately 85 million unique TCRs from HLA-typed donors. Study-level points and caveats: In vitro testing confirmed a few CMV-associated chains as specific for CMV antigens.

CDR1 SGHNT and CDR2 YYREEE come from the germline V gene (reference sequence). Trimming took 4 bases from V and 1 from J, leaving 14 bases between them. This CDR3 region has 15 residues. As regards this clone: Its target is not known.

The PCR ran on 60 Vbeta and 13 Jbeta primers. The data were produced by immunoSEQ multiplex PCR, yet TCRdb's version contains in-frame clones alone and is incomplete. In the table there are 150,000 to 200,000 clones, almost 85% of which are singletons. The TCR originated in a girl aged 5 to 17 in good health and CMV-seropositive. The material sequenced was PBMCs. The rearrangement links TRBV5-4 to TRBJ1-2; TRBD1 might be the D (6 bases). Here the CDR3 reads CASSPDRTLNYGYTF. CDR3 nucleotides: TGTGCCAGCAGCCCAGACAGGACGCTTAACTATGGCTACACCTTC.